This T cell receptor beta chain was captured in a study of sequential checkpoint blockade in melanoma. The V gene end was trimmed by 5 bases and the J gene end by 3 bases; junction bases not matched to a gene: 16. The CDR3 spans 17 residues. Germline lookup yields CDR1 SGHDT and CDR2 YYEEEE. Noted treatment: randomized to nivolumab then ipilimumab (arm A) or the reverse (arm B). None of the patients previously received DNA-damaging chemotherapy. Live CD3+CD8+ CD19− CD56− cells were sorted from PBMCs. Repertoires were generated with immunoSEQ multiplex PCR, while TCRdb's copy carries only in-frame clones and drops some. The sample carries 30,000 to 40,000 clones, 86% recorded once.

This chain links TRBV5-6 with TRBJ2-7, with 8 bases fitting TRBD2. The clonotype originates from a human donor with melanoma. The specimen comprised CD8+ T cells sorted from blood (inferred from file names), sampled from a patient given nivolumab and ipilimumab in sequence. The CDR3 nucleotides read TGTGCCAGCAGGCCGGGCGACGGGAGGGCCGTTATCTACGAGCAGTACGTC. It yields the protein CASRPGDGRAVIYEQYV.